The 18 T cell receptor beta chains listed next were all sequenced from one sample in a study of T cell changes during pregnancy in multiple sclerosis. Data came from immunoSEQ multiplex PCR; TCRdb stores just in-frame clones and leaves some out. The repertoire has some 40,000 clones, 89% of them found once; the top ten carry roughly 0.5%. The sequencing here drew on CD4+ T cells from peripheral blood mononuclear cells, taken in the first trimester of pregnancy. These receptors all stem from a female donor with multiple sclerosis, enrolled in a pregnancy study.

This chain links TRBV9 with TRBJ1-3; D is unresolved. Germline V gene sequence: CDR1 SGDLS, CDR2 YYNGEE. This CDR3 contains 15 residues. Trimming cost V 3 bases and J 2 bases, with 12 bases left between them. The CDR3 region is CASSARGLTGNTIYF. In DNA form, the CDR3 reads TGTGCCAGCAGCGCGAGAGGGCTCACTGGAAACACCATATATTTT. The complete variable domain, with remaining parts taken from reference TRBV9 and TRBJ1-3, reads DSGVTQTPKHLITATGQRVTLRCSPRSGDLSVYWYQQSLDQGLQFLIQYYNGEERAKGNILERFSAQQFPDLHSELNLSSLELGDSALYFCASSARGLTGNTIYFGEGSWLTVV.

This rearrangement joins TRBV6-5 to TRBJ2-3; 7 nucleotides line up with TRBD1. This CDR3 is 13 amino acids long. Germline-derived CDR1 and CDR2 are MNHEY and SVGAGI. Trimming at V came to 7 bases and at J to 4 bases, leaving 5 bases not matched to a gene. Here the CDR3 reads CASTYRGADTQYF. The CDR3 region has the DNA TGTGCCAGCACATACAGGGGTGCAGATACGCAGTATTTT.

The chain has TRBV19 and TRBJ1-1, with TRBD1 matching over 7 bases. The CDR3 is 15 amino acids. Per germline, CDR1 LNHDA and CDR2 SQIVND (reference sequence). With V trimmed by 6 bases and J by 4 bases, 11 bases remained unmatched. CDR3 sequence: CASSPALDRVTEAFF. DNA of the CDR3: TGTGCCAGTAGCCCGGCTCTCGACAGGGTCACTGAAGCTTTCTTT.

J is TRBJ1-1 and V is TRBV30, with 7 bases identical to TRBD1. J was trimmed by 11 bases and V by 2 bases; bases with no gene match: 8. CDR1 is GTSNPN, CDR2 SVGIG, per germline (reference sequence). This CDR3 is built from 12 residues. This CDR3 is CAWSNTQGPAFF. CDR3 nucleotide sequence: TGTGCCTGGAGTAACACACAGGGGCCTGCTTTCTTT. Complete variable domain (other parts from reference TRBV30 and TRBJ1-1): SQTIHQWPATLVQPVGSPLSLECTVEGTSNPNLYWYRQAAGRGLQLLFYSVGIGQISSEVPQNLSASRPQDRQFILSSKKLLLSDSGFYLCAWSNTQGPAFFGQGTRLTVV.

This clone was detected once. Other DNA sequences from this sample encode an identical CDR3 as well. The rearrangement links TRBV29-1 to TRBJ2-3, with 10 bases lining up with TRBD1. The CDR3 loop spans 14 amino acids. J was trimmed by 4 bases and V by 6 bases; bases with no gene match: 7. Germline V gene data show CDR1 as SQVTM and CDR2 as ANQGSEA. The CDR3 sequence: CSVGGTGVSDTQYF. The DNA of the CDR3 is TGCAGCGTGGGCGGGACAGGGGTTTCAGATACGCAGTATTTT.

The rearrangement joins TRBV30 to TRBJ2-3; 9 nucleotides line up with TRBD1. The CDR3 covers 13 residues. J gave up 1 base and V 7 bases, and 3 bases lay outside the gene matches. Germline V gives CDR1 GTSNPN, CDR2 SVGIG (reference sequence). CDR3: CASRDRGTDTQYF. The CDR3 DNA sequence: TGTGCCTCCCGGGACAGGGGCACAGATACGCAGTATTTT.

This chain links TRBV7-6 with TRBJ1-1; D might be TRBD1 (5 bases). Deletions cut 6 bases from V and 2 bases from J, with 16 bases between. Per germline, CDR1 SGHVS and CDR2 FNYEAQ. This CDR3 spans 15 amino acids. CDR3 sequence (DNA): TGTGCCAGCAGGCAGGGTTATAGGGGAAACACTGAAGCTTTCTTT. It specifies CASRQGYRGNTEAFF. Full variable domain (outside the CDR3, taken from reference TRBV7-6 and TRBJ1-1): GAGVSQSPRYKVTKRGQDVALRCDPISGHVSLYWYRQALGQGPEFLTYFNYEAQQDKSGLPNDRFSAERPEGSISTLTIQRTEQRDSAMYRCASRQGYRGNTEAFFGQGTRLTVV.

The chain links TRBV5-6 to TRBJ2-1, with 10 positions matching TRBD1. CDR3 length equals 17 residues. J was trimmed by 6 bases and V by 1 base; bases with no gene match: 10. Germline lookup yields CDR1 SGHDT and CDR2 YYEEEE. This chain's CDR3 is CASSLIPRTGGINEQFF. For the CDR3, the DNA is TGTGCCAGCAGCTTGATCCCCAGGACAGGGGGTATCAATGAGCAGTTCTTC.

The V gene is TRBV4-2, the J gene TRBJ2-3, with TRBD1 matching over 7 bases. The length of the CDR3 is 16 residues. Trimming removed 0 bases from V and 3 bases from J; junction bases left unmatched: 6. Germline V gene data show CDR1 as LGHNA and CDR2 as YNFKEQ. DNA for the CDR3: TGTGCCAGCAGCCAAGAGTACAGGGGCGCGACAGATACGCAGTATTTT. Translating it yields CASSQEYRGATDTQYF.

V is TRBV2 and J is TRBJ2-7, with 9 bases lining up with TRBD1. The CDR3 is 13 amino acids. Trimming took 6 bases from V and 5 from J; bases not matched to a gene: 5. Germline V gene sequence: CDR1 SNHLY, CDR2 FYNNEI. The CDR3 sequence is CASSGQGQDEQYF. In DNA form, the CDR3 reads TGTGCCAGCAGCGGACAGGGGCAGGACGAGCAGTACTTC. Filled out from reference TRBV2 and TRBJ2-7, the complete variable domain reads EPEVTQTPSHQVTQMGQEVILRCVPISNHLYFYWYRQILGQKVEFLVSFYNNEISEKSEIFDDQFSVERPDGSNFTLKIRSTKLEDSAMYFCASSGQGQDEQYFGPGTRLTVT.

The genes are TRBV5-1 and TRBJ2-3; D might be TRBD1 (5 bases). From germline, CDR1 is SGHRS and CDR2 YFSETQ. This CDR3 has 20 residues. V was shortened by 4 bases and J by 0 bases, with 27 bases between the two germline ends. The CDR3 here is CASSPLRGTGADPSTDTQYF. CDR3 bases: TGCGCCAGCAGCCCCCTTAGGGGAACCGGCGCAGATCCTAGCACAGATACGCAGTATTTT.

This clone was picked up a small number of times. The chain uses TRBV5-1 and TRBJ1-1; maybe TRBD1 (5 bases). The V end lost 4 bases, the J end lost 0 bases, and 16 bases lay between the germline ends. The germline V gene encodes CDR1 SGHRS and CDR2 YFSETQ. The CDR3 spans 16 residues. CDR3 coding DNA: TGCGCCAGCAGCCTGCAGGGAATAGAGATGAACACTGAAGCTTTCTTT. Its protein product is CASSLQGIEMNTEAFF.

The chain links TRBV7-2 to TRBJ1-4, with TRBD1 identical over 11 bases. Germline CDR1 and CDR2: SGHTA and FQGNSA. The CDR3 totals 15 residues. The junction had 5 bases not matched to a gene; V was cut back by 5 bases and J by 6 bases. The CDR3 DNA is TGTGCCAGCAGCGTGGACAGGGGGCGGGATGAAAAACTGTTTTTT. This codes for CASSVDRGRDEKLFF.

The CDR3 protein is CASSLRTGGYTF. The CDR3 DNA is TGCGCCAGCAGCCTACGGACAGGCGGCTACACCTTC. This chain uses TRBV4-3 with TRBJ1-2, with 7 positions matching TRBD1. Germline CDR1 is LGHNA and CDR2 is YSLEER. Trimming cost V 4 bases and J 8 bases; bases outside gene matches: 4. The CDR3 has 12 amino acids.

The chain recombines TRBV7-9 with TRBJ2-7; D gene uncertain. This CDR3 has 14 residues. Trimming took 3 bases from V and 2 from J, leaving 11 bases between them. Germline lookup yields CDR1 SEHNR and CDR2 FQNEAQ (reference sequence). For the CDR3, the DNA is TGTGCCAGCAGCTTCTGGAAGGAGCCCTACGAGCAGTACTTC. Its translation: CASSFWKEPYEQYF.

V is TRBV7-2 and J is TRBJ2-7; 7 bases fit TRBD2. This CDR3 is built from 15 residues. CDR1 is SGHTA and CDR2 is FQGNSA in the germline V gene. Trimming cost V 2 bases and J 6 bases; bases outside gene matches: 10. CDR3 loop: CASSLSSGAQGEQYF. The CDR3 region has the DNA TGTGCCAGCAGCTTAAGCAGCGGGGCCCAGGGCGAGCAGTACTTC.

The rearrangement joins TRBV6-1 to TRBJ1-3; unclear D gene. Trimming took 2 bases from V and 4 from J, leaving 9 bases between them. Looked up from germline, CDR1 is MNHNS and CDR2 is SASEGT. The CDR3 runs to 14 residues. The chain's CDR3 is CASSEPDWGNTIYF. In nucleotides, the CDR3 is TGTGCCAGCAGTGAACCAGATTGGGGAAACACCATATATTTT.

The chain combines TRBV10-1 with TRBJ1-2; possibly TRBD1 for D (5 bases). The V and J ends lost 3 bases and 3 bases respectively, with 8 bases between them. Germline V gene lookup returns CDR1 WNHNN and CDR2 SYGVQD (reference sequence). This CDR3 is built from 13 residues. The CDR3 DNA reads TGCGCCAGCAGTGACAGGGCGGACTATGGCTACACCTTC. Translation gives CASSDRADYGYTF.